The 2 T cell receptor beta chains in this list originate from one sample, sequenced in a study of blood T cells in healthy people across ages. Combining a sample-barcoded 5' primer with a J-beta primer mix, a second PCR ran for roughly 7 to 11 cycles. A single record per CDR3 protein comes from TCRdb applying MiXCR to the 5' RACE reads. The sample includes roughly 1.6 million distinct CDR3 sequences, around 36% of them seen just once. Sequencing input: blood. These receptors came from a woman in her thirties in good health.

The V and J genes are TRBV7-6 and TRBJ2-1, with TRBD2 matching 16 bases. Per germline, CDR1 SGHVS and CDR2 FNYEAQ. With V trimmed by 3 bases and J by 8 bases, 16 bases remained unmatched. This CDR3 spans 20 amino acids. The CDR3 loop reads CASSFYAGGTSGRALDEQFF. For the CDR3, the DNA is TGTGCCAGCAGCTTCTATGCGGGGGGGACTAGCGGGAGGGCCTTGGATGAGCAGTTCTTC.

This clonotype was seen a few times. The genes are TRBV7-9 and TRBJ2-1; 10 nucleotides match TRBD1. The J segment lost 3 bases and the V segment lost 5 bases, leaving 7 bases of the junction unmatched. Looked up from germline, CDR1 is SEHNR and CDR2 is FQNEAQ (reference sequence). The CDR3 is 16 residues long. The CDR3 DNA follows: TGTGCCAGCAGCCCCGGACAGGGGGTCGTCTACAATGAGCAGTTCTTC. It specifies CASSPGQGVVYNEQFF.